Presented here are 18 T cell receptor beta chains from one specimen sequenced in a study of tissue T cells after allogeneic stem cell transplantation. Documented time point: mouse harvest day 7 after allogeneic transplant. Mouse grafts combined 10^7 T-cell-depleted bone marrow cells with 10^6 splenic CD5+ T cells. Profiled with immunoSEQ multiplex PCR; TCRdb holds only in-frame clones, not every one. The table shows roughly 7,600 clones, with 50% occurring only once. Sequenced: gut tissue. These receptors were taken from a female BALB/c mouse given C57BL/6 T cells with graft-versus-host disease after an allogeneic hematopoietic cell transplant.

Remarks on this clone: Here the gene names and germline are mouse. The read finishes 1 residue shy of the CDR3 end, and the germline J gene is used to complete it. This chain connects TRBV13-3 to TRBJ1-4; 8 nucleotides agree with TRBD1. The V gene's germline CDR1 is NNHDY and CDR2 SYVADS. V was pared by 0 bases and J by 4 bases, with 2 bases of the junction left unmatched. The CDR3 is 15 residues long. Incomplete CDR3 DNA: TGTGCCAGCAGTGATGCAGGGGGCTTCAACGAAAGATTATTT. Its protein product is CASSDAGGFNERLF. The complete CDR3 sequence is CASSDAGGFNERLFF.

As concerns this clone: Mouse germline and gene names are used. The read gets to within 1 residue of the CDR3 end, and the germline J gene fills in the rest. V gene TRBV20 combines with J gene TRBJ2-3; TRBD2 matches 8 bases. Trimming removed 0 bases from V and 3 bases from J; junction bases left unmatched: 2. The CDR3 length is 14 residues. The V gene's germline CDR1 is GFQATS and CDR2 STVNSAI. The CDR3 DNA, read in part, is TGTGGTGCTAGGGAGGGGGGGCGCGCAGAAACGCTGTAT. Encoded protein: CGAREGGRAETLY. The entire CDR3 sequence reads CGAREGGRAETLYF.

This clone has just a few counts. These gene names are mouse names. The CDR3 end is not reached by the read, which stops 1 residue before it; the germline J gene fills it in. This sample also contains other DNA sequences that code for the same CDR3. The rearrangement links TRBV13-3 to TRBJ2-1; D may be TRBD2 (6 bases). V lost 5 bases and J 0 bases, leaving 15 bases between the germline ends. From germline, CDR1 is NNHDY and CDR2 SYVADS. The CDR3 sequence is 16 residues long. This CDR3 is CASSDLGRYNYAEQFF. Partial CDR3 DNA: TGTGCCAGCAGCGATCTGGGGCGTTATAACTATGCTGAGCAGTTC.

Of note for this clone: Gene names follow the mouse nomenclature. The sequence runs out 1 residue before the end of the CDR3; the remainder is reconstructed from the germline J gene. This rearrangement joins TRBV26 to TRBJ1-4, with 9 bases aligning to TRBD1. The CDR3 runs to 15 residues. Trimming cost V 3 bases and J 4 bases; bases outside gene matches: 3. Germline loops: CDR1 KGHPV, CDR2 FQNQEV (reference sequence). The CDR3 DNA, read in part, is TGTGCCAGCAGTCTCGGGACAGGGAACAACGAAAGATTATTT. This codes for CASSLGTGNNERLF. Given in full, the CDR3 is CASSLGTGNNERLFF. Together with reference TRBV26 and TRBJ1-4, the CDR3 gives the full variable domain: NSKVIQTPRYLVKGQGQKAKMRCIPEKGHPVVFWYQQNKNNEFKFLINFQNQEVLQQIDMTEKRFSAECPSNSPCSLEIQSSEAGDSALYLCASSLGTGNNERLFFGHGTKLSVL.

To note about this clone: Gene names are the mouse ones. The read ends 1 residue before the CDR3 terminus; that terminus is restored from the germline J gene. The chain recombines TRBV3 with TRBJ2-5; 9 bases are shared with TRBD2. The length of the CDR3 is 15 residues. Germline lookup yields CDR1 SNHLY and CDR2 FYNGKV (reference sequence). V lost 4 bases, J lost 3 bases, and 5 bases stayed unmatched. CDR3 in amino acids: CASSSGWGGQDTQYF. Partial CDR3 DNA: TGTGCCAGCAGCTCTGGCTGGGGGGGACAAGACACCCAGTAC.

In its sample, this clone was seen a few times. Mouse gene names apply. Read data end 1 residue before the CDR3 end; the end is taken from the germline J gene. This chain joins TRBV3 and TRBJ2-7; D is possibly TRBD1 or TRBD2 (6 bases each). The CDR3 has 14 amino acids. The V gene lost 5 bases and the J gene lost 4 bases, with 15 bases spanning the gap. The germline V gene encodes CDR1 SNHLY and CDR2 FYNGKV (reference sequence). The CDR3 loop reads CASSPLGGRYEQYF. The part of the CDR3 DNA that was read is TGTGCCAGCAGCCCCCTCGGGGGCAGGTATGAACAGTAC. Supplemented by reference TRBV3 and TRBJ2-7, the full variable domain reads GPKVLQIPSHQIIDMGQMVTLNCDPVSNHLYFYWYKQILGQQMEFLVNFYNGKVMEKSKLFKDQFSVERPDGSYFTLKIQPTALEDSAVYFCASSPLGGRYEQYFGPGTRLTVL.

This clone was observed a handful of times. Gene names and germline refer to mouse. CDR3 sequence: CASSERDQAPLF. Incomplete CDR3 DNA: TGTGCCAGCAGTGAGAGGGACCAGGCTCCGCTT. J is TRBJ1-5 and V is TRBV13-3, with unresolved D. The read is 1 residue too short to cover the CDR3 end, so that end is filled in from the germline J gene. V was pared by 2 bases and J by 5 bases, with 5 bases between. CDR3 size: 12 residues. CDR1 is NNHDY and CDR2 is SYVADS in the germline V gene.

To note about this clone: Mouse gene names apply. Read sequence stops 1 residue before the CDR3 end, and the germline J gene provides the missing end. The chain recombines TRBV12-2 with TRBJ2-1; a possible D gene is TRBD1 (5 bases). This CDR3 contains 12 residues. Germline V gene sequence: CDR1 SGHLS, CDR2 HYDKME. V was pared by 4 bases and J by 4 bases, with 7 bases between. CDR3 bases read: TGTGCCAGCTCCCCAGGGTATGCTGAGCAGTTC. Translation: CASSPGYAEQF. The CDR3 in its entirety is CASSPGYAEQFF.

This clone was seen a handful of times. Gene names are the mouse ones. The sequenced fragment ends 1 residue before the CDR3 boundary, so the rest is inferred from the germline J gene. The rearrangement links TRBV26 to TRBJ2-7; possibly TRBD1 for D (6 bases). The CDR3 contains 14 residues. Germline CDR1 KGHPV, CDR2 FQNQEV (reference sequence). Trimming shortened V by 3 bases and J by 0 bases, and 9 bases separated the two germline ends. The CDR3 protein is CASSLTGSSYEQYF. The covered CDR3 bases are TGTGCCAGCAGTCTAACAGGGAGCTCCTATGAACAGTAC.

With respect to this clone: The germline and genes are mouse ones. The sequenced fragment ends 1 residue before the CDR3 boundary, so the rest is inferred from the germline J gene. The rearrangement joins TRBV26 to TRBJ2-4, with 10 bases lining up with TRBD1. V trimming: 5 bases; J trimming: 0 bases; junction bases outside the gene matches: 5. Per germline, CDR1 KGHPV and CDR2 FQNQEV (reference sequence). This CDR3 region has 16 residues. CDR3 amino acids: CASSSGTGVSQNTLYF. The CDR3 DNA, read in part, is TGTGCCAGCAGTTCCGGGACAGGGGTTAGTCAAAACACCTTGTAC.

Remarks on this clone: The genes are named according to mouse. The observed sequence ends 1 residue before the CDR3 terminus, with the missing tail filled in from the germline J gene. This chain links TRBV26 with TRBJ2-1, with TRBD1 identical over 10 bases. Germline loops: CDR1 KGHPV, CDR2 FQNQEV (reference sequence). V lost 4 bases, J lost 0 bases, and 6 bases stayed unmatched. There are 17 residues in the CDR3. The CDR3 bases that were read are TGTGCCAGCAGTCGGGGACAGGGGAGGGATAACTATGCTGAGCAGTTC. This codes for CASSRGQGRDNYAEQF. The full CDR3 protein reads CASSRGQGRDNYAEQFF.

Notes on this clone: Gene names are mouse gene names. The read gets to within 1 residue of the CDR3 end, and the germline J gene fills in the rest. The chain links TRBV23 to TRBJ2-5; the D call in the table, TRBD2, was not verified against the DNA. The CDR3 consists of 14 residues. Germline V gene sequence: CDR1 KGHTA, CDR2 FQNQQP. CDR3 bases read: TGCTCCAGCAGTCAATCTGGGGACCAAGACACCCAGTAC. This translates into CSSSQSGDQDTQY. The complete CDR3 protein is CSSSQSGDQDTQYF.

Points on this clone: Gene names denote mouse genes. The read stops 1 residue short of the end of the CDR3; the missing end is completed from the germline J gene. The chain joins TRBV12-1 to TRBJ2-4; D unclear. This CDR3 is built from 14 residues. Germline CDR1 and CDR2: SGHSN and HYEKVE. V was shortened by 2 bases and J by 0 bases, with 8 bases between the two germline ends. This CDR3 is CASSPLGSQNTLYF. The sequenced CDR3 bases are TGTGCCAGCTCTCCCTTGGGTAGTCAAAACACCTTGTAC.

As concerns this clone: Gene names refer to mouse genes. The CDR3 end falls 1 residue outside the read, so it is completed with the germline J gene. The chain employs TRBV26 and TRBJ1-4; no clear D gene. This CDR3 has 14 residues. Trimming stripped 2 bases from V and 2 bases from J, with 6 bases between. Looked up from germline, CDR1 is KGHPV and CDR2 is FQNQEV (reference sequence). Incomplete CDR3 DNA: TGTGCCAGCAGTCTGCAAACATCCAACGAAAGATTATTT. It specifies CASSLQTSNERLF. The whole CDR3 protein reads CASSLQTSNERLFF.

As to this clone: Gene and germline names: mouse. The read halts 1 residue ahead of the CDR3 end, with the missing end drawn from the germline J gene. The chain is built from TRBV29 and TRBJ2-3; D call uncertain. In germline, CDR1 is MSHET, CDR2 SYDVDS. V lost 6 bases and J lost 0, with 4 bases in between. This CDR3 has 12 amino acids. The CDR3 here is CASRDSAETLYF. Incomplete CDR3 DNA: TGTGCTAGCAGAGATAGTGCAGAAACGCTGTAT.

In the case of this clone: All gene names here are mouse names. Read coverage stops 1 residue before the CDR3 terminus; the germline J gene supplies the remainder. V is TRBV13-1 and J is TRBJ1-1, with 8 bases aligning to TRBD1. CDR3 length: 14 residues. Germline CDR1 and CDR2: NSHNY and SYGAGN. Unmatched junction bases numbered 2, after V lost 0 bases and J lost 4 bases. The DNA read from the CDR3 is TGTGCCAGCAGTGATGCAACAGGGGGCACAGAAGTCTTC. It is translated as CASSDATGGTEVF. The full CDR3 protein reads CASSDATGGTEVFF.

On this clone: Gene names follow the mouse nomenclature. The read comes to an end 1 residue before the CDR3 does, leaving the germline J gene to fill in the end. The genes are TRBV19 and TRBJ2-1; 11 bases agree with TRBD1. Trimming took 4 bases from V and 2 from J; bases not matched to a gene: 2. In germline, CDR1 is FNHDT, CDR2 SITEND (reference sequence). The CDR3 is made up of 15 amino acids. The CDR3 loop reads CASSGDRGDYAEQFF. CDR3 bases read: TGTGCCAGCAGTGGGGACAGGGGGGACTATGCTGAGCAGTTC.

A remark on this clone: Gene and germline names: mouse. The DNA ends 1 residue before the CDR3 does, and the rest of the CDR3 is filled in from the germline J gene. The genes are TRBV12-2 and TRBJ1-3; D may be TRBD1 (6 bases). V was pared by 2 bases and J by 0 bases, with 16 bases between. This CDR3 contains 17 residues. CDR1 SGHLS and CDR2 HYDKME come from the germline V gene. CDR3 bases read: TGTGCCAGCTCTCCCCTTCCGGGACACTATTCTGGAAATACGCTCTAT. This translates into CASSPLPGHYSGNTLY. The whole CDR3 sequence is CASSPLPGHYSGNTLYF. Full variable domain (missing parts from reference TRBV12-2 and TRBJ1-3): NSGVVQSPRYIIKGKGERSILKCIPISGHLSVAWYQQTQGQELKFFIQHYDKMERDKGNLPSRFSVQQFDDYHSEMNMSALELEDSAVYFCASSPLPGHYSGNTLYFGEGSRLIVV.